Listed below are T cell receptor beta chains from one sample, sequenced in a study of shared clonotypes between healthy human individuals. The data were produced by immunoSEQ multiplex PCR, yet TCRdb's version contains in-frame clones alone and is incomplete. The top ten hold 0.14% of the sample, which has about 2.4 million clones, around 94% seen once. The sequencing sample was made of naive CD4+ T cells sorted from blood. These receptors came from a man in his late teens or twenties in good health. CDR3s include the opening cysteine and the closing phenylalanine or tryptophan. Fields, in order: J gene, V gene, clone size, D gene, CDR3 protein, CDR3 DNA. A D gene is named only where the DNA matches it firmly. Part of the rows lack a size; the others show once, few, many or a class for expanded clones.

j_gene: TRBJ1-1
v_gene: TRBV5-1
abundance: .
d_gene: .
CDR3aa: CASSWGTSEAFF
CDR3nt: TGCGCCAGCAGCTGGGGGACATCTGAAGCTTTCTTT

j_gene: TRBJ2-1
v_gene: TRBV10-1
abundance: .
d_gene: .
CDR3aa: CASSDPKSEQFF
CDR3nt: TGCGCCAGCAGTGACCCTAAAAGTGAGCAGTTCTTC

j_gene: TRBJ2-3
v_gene: TRBV23-1
abundance: .
d_gene: TRBD2
CDR3aa: CASSPEAGRPDTQYF
CDR3nt: TGCGCCAGCAGTCCGGAAGCGGGGAGGCCAGATACGCAGTATTTT

j_gene: TRBJ2-7
v_gene: TRBV6-5
abundance: .
d_gene: .
CDR3aa: CAIGGAYEQYF
CDR3nt: TGTGCCATCGGGGGAGCCTACGAGCAGTACTTC

j_gene: TRBJ2-1
v_gene: TRBV7-2
abundance: .
d_gene: .
CDR3aa: CASSLAGLDYNEQFF
CDR3nt: TGTGCCAGCAGCTTAGCGGGGTTAGATTACAATGAGCAGTTCTTC

j_gene: TRBJ2-3
v_gene: TRBV30
abundance: .
d_gene: TRBD2
CDR3aa: CAWSLAGGDRDTQYF
CDR3nt: TGTGCCTGGAGTCTTGCGGGGGGGGATCGAGATACGCAGTATTTT

j_gene: TRBJ1-1
v_gene: TRBV30
abundance: .
d_gene: .
CDR3aa: CAWGRSNTEAFF
CDR3nt: TGTGCCTGGGGACGTTCGAACACTGAAGCTTTCTTT

j_gene: TRBJ2-1
v_gene: TRBV11-3
abundance: .
d_gene: TRBD2
CDR3aa: CAYPPASGRLGFF
CDR3nt: TGTGCCTACCCCCCGGCTAGCGGGAGATTAGGGTTCTTC

j_gene: TRBJ1-5
v_gene: TRBV6-5
abundance: once
d_gene: .
CDR3aa: CASSQRDTYQPQHF
CDR3nt: TGTGCCAGCAGCCAGCGGGACACCTATCAGCCCCAGCATTTT

j_gene: TRBJ1-1
v_gene: TRBV9
abundance: .
d_gene: .
CDR3aa: CASSVAPSSLNTEAFF
CDR3nt: TGTGCCAGCAGCGTAGCCCCCAGTTCCCTGAACACTGAAGCTTTCTTT

j_gene: TRBJ2-7
v_gene: TRBV11-3
abundance: .
d_gene: .
CDR3aa: CASSPEWAPGEQYF
CDR3nt: TGTGCCAGCAGCCCGGAGTGGGCCCCGGGCGAGCAGTACTTC

j_gene: TRBJ1-4
v_gene: TRBV19
abundance: .
d_gene: .
CDR3aa: CASSIGWQVNGKLFF
CDR3nt: TGTGCCAGTAGCATCGGGTGGCAGGTTAATGGGAAACTGTTTTTT

j_gene: TRBJ2-3
v_gene: TRBV5-1
abundance: .
d_gene: .
CDR3aa: CASSLAVDNPSTDTQYF
CDR3nt: TGCGCCAGCAGCTTGGCGGTCGACAATCCTAGCACAGATACGCAGTATTTT

j_gene: TRBJ1-6
v_gene: TRBV6-5
abundance: once
d_gene: TRBD1
CDR3aa: CASSAGDSYNSPLHF
CDR3nt: TGTGCCAGCAGTGCAGGGGACAGCTATAATTCACCCCTCCACTTT

j_gene: TRBJ1-6
v_gene: TRBV5-6
abundance: .
d_gene: TRBD1
CDR3aa: CASSLLDRKPNSPLHF
CDR3nt: TGTGCCAGCAGCTTGCTGGACAGGAAACCAAATTCACCCCTCCACTTT

j_gene: TRBJ1-1
v_gene: TRBV19
abundance: .
d_gene: .
CDR3aa: CASSMSEMNTEAFF
CDR3nt: TGTGCCAGTAGTATGTCCGAGATGAACACTGAAGCTTTCTTT

j_gene: TRBJ1-2
v_gene: TRBV30
abundance: .
d_gene: .
CDR3aa: CAWAAGGRKSSNYGYTF
CDR3nt: TGTGCCTGGGCCGCTGGGGGCCGTAAATCTTCTAACTATGGCTACACCTTC

j_gene: TRBJ2-2
v_gene: TRBV6-5
abundance: .
d_gene: .
CDR3aa: CASTVGAVWGELFF
CDR3nt: TGTGCCAGCACCGTAGGTGCGGTATGGGGGGAGCTGTTTTTT

j_gene: TRBJ2-3
v_gene: TRBV19
abundance: once
d_gene: .
CDR3aa: CASSIEAGTYSTDTQYF
CDR3nt: TGTGCCAGTAGTATCGAAGCCGGGACATATAGCACAGATACGCAGTATTTT

j_gene: TRBJ1-2
v_gene: TRBV29-1
abundance: .
d_gene: TRBD1
CDR3aa: CSVDTGANYGYTF
CDR3nt: TGCAGCGTTGATACAGGGGCAAACTATGGCTACACCTTC

j_gene: TRBJ1-2
v_gene: TRBV5-1
abundance: once
d_gene: .
CDR3aa: CASSPGESGYTF
CDR3nt: TGCGCCAGCAGCCCAGGGGAGAGTGGCTACACCTTC

j_gene: TRBJ2-3
v_gene: TRBV7-9
abundance: .
d_gene: .
CDR3aa: CASSAVGPSTDTQYF
CDR3nt: TGTGCCAGCAGCGCGGTCGGCCCTAGCACAGATACGCAGTATTTT